This TCR beta chain was identified during a study of blood T cell repertoires in COVID-19. Whole-study context: Samples representing acute and convalescent COVID-19 were sourced from the United States, Italy and Spain. PBMCs, B-cell-depleted T cells, or T cells provided the cDNA or gDNA that made up the material.

V was pared by 2 bases and J by 11 bases, with 10 bases between. The CDR3 covers 12 residues. The germline V gene has CDR1 MNHEY and CDR2 SMNVEV (reference sequence). In the study's own analysis: Amplified reference gene primers provided the basis for estimating nucleated cell counts. The method was immunoSEQ multiplex PCR; TCRdb's version includes in-frame clones alone and lacks a portion of them. The D gene and trimming were derived from the DNA, and the V and J assignments and clone size from that table. This sample has 300,000 to 450,000 clones; about 87% occur once, and the top ten carry 2% to 2.5%.

Input material: peripheral blood. V usage is TRBV27 and J usage is TRBJ1-5, with D possibly TRBD1 on 6 matching bases. The TCR originated in a woman aged 60-70 years with COVID-19, enrolled during active disease. The CDR3 loop reads CASSLPQGAQHF. CDR3 DNA: TGTGCCAGCAGTTTACCACAGGGAGCCCAGCATTTT.